The 25 T cell receptor beta chains below come from one sample, sequenced in a study of T cell responses to AZD1222 COVID-19 vaccine. Generated by immunoSEQ multiplex PCR, the TCRdb table keeps only in-frame clones and is missing some. The sample lists about 130,000 clones; roughly 90% were seen once. Sequencing was performed on peripheral blood, taken on day 0 of AZD1222 vaccination. These receptors were obtained from an adult in good health.

About this clone: Additional DNA sequences in this sample encode the identical CDR3. The rearrangement links TRBV18 to TRBJ1-3; D gene uncertain. CDR3 size: 13 residues. CDR1 KGHSH and CDR2 LQKENI come from the germline V gene. V dropped 3 bases and J dropped 0 bases, with 3 bases sitting between them. CDR3 sequence: CASSPDSGNTIYF. CDR3 nucleotide sequence: TGTGCCAGCTCACCGGACTCTGGAAACACCATATATTTT.

In this sample, this clone turned up a few times. The genes are TRBV6-2 or TRBV6-3 and TRBJ1-2; D is possibly TRBD1 (5 bases). Trimming pared 6 bases from V and 7 bases from J, leaving 12 bases between. Looked up from germline, CDR1 is MNHEY and CDR2 is SVGEGT. The CDR3 is made up of 12 amino acids. The CDR3 region has the DNA TGTGCCAGCAGCCCGGACATGGGTGGCTACACCTTC. Its translation: CASSPDMGGYTF.

The chain couples TRBV11-2 to TRBJ2-7; TRBD1 might be the D (6 bases). In germline, CDR1 is SGHAT, CDR2 FQNNGV. Trimming shortened V by 6 bases and J by 2 bases, and 14 bases separated the two germline ends. The CDR3 spans 14 residues. The CDR3 DNA reads TGTGCCAGCAGGATACAGGGTGGCACCTACGAGCAGTACTTC. Translation gives CASRIQGGTYEQYF.

The chain employs TRBV7-8 and TRBJ1-6; a weak D match, TRBD1 (6 bases). This CDR3 is 16 amino acids long. The germline gives CDR1 SGHVS, CDR2 FQNEAQ. Trimming took off 5 bases at V and 10 bases at J, with 21 bases between the two ends. CDR3 in DNA: TGTGCCAGCAGCCGGGCAGGGGAGTTAGGACGATCACCCCTCCACTTT. Protein: CASSRAGELGRSPLHF.

The chain couples TRBV4-1 to TRBJ1-6, with a tentative D call TRBD1 (6 bases). V lost 5 bases to trimming and J lost 11 bases, with 22 bases between them. The length of the CDR3 is 16 residues. CDR1 is MGHRA and CDR2 is YSYEKL in the germline V gene. CDR3 region: CASSRQDHSPGTPLHF. In DNA, the CDR3 is TGCGCCAGCAGCAGACAGGACCACTCACCTGGGACACCCCTCCACTTT.

The chain is built from TRBV6-1 and TRBJ1-5; 7 positions match TRBD1. Trimming removed 0 bases from V and 6 bases from J; junction bases left unmatched: 5. This CDR3 contains 15 residues. Per the germline V gene, CDR1 is MNHNS and CDR2 is SASEGT. In nucleotides, the CDR3 is TGTGCCAGCAGTGAAGCGATAGGGGGCGGTCAGCCCCAGCATTTT. Translating gives CASSEAIGGGQPQHF.

The V and J genes are TRBV5-6 and TRBJ2-3; D is undetermined. Germline assignment: CDR1 SGHDT and CDR2 YYEEEE. V lost 1 base to trimming and J lost 1 base, with 13 bases between them. This CDR3 region has 16 residues. The CDR3 DNA reads as TGTGCCAGCAGCTTGCCTAGGGAAAGGGGCACAGATACGCAGTATTTT. Protein: CASSLPRERGTDTQYF.

The V gene is TRBV10-3, the J gene TRBJ1-2, with D possibly TRBD1 on 6 matching bases. The V and J ends lost 6 bases and 6 bases respectively, with 17 bases between them. The CDR3 is 14 residues long. Germline loops: CDR1 ENHRY, CDR2 SYGVKD. The CDR3 protein is CAIRPSQGRDGYTF. The DNA of the CDR3 is TGTGCCATCAGACCCTCACAGGGAAGGGATGGCTACACCTTC.

V usage is TRBV11-2 and J usage is TRBJ2-7; perhaps D is TRBD1 or TRBD2 (5 bases each). Germline V gene lookup returns CDR1 SGHAT and CDR2 FQNNGV. Trimming removed 4 bases from V and 0 bases from J, with 16 bases in between. CDR3 length equals 16 residues. Here the CDR3 reads CASSSIRDGGSYEQYF. CDR3 nucleotide sequence: TGTGCCAGCAGCTCGATAAGGGATGGGGGCTCCTACGAGCAGTACTTC.

The chain uses TRBV12-3 or TRBV12-4 and TRBJ2-7; D is uncertain. The CDR3 runs to 13 residues. Between the trimmed V and J ends, which lost 4 bases and 4 bases, there was a span of 11 bases. The CDR3 coding sequence is TGTGCCAGCAGTTCGGCTCACCAATACGAGCAGTACTTC. As protein: CASSSAHQYEQYF.

The genes are TRBV9 and TRBJ1-1; D may be TRBD1 (5 bases). CDR1 is SGDLS and CDR2 is YYNGEE in the germline V gene. Trimming removed 0 bases from V and 6 bases from J, with 15 bases in between. The CDR3 totals 15 residues. CDR3 loop: CASSVVAGEAPEAFF. The CDR3 DNA sequence: TGTGCCAGCAGCGTAGTGGCGGGGGAAGCCCCTGAAGCTTTCTTT.

This chain uses TRBV27 with TRBJ1-3; D is uncertain. The CDR3 has 14 amino acids. Trimming left V 7 bases short and J 3 bases short, with 13 bases between. Per germline, CDR1 MNHEY and CDR2 SMNVEV (reference sequence). The CDR3 here is CASMRLGVGNTIYF. The CDR3 coding sequence is TGTGCCAGCATGCGACTGGGAGTTGGAAACACCATATATTTT.

The chain combines TRBV21-1 with TRBJ1-1. TRBV21-1 is a documented pseudogene. The CDR3 runs 15 residues. As DNA, the CDR3 is TGTGCCAGCAGCCGGCGGGTGCTGGAGAACACTGAAGCTTTCTTT. It encodes CASSRRVLENTEAFF.

The CDR3 loop reads CASRPGSPPDTQYF. In DNA form, the CDR3 reads TGTGCCAGTAGGCCCGGGAGTCCTCCAGATACGCAGTATTTT. The gene calls are TRBV19 and TRBJ2-3; D is perhaps TRBD2 (6 bases). The germline CDR1 and CDR2 sequences are LNHDA and SQIVND (reference sequence). Between the trimmed V and J ends, which lost 6 bases and 4 bases, there was a span of 14 bases. The CDR3 sequence is 14 residues long.

In nucleotides, the CDR3 is TGCGCCAGCCCCGGGACAGGGAACACTGAAGCTTTCTTT. It yields the protein CASPGTGNTEAFF. This sequence joins TRBV10-1 and TRBJ1-1; 8 bases map to TRBD1. The CDR3 spans 13 residues. Germline lookup yields CDR1 WNHNN and CDR2 SYGVQD (reference sequence). Losses at the gene ends were 8 bases for V and 1 base for J; bases not matched to a gene: 3.

The chain employs TRBV7-2 and TRBJ1-1; 8 nucleotides align to TRBD1. V dropped 1 base and J dropped 6; count of bases not matched to a gene: 4. The CDR3 is made up of 14 amino acids. Looked up from germline, CDR1 is SGHTA and CDR2 is FQGNSA. Here the CDR3 reads CASSLDQGAAEAFF. The CDR3, as DNA: TGTGCCAGCAGCTTAGATCAGGGGGCGGCTGAAGCTTTCTTT. Together with reference TRBV7-2 and TRBJ1-1, the CDR3 gives the full variable domain: GAGVSQSPSNKVTEKGKDVELRCDPISGHTALYWYRQSLGQGLEFLIYFQGNSAPDKSGLPSDRFSAERTGGSVSTLTIQRTQQEDSAVYLCASSLDQGAAEAFFGQGTRLTVV.

The chain combines TRBV10-1 with TRBJ2-1; D is ambiguous. The CDR3 runs to 11 residues. Germline V gene lookup returns CDR1 WNHNN and CDR2 SYGVQD (reference sequence). Trimming cost V 4 bases and J 8 bases, with 6 bases left between them. The CDR3 nucleotides read TGCGCCAGCAGTGGAGGCTATGAGCAGTTCTTC. Protein sequence: CASSGGYEQFF.

The chain uses TRBV3-1 (or the pseudogene TRBV3-2) and TRBJ1-2; no clear D gene. This CDR3 has 13 amino acids. V was clipped by 2 bases and J by 1 base, with 5 bases between them. Germline loops: CDR1 LGHDT, CDR2 YNNKEL (reference sequence). This CDR3 reads CASSQNDNYGYTF. CDR3 in DNA: TGTGCCAGCAGCCAAAACGATAACTATGGCTACACCTTC.

CDR3 sequence reads: CASSPLAGGPGEQFF. The CDR3, as DNA: TGCGCCAGCAGCCCACTAGCGGGGGGGCCGGGTGAGCAGTTCTTC. The chain employs TRBV5-1 and TRBJ2-1; 13 bases are shared with TRBD2. CDR3 length: 15 amino acids. CDR1 SGHRS and CDR2 YFSETQ come from the germline V gene. V lost 4 bases and J lost 9; bases outside the gene matches: 7.

This sequence joins TRBV5-1 and TRBJ2-1; 12 bases line up with TRBD2. Germline V gene lookup returns CDR1 SGHRS and CDR2 YFSETQ. The CDR3 spans 14 residues. The ends lost 4 bases at V and 11 bases at J; junction bases unmatched: 7. The CDR3 DNA reads as TGCGCCAGCAGCACGACTAGCGGGGGACAACAGCAGTTCTTC. Translating gives CASSTTSGGQQQFF.

Details on this clone: Other DNA sequences from this sample encode an identical CDR3 as well. The chain combines TRBV10-3 with TRBJ1-2; D may be TRBD1 (5 bases). Trimming cost V 4 bases and J 5 bases, with 14 bases left between them. CDR1 is ENHRY, CDR2 SYGVKD, per germline. The CDR3 is made up of 14 amino acids. CDR3 nucleotides: TGTGCCATCAGTGCAATCCTGACAGATTATGGCTACACCTTC. It specifies CAISAILTDYGYTF.

The chain joins TRBV2 to TRBJ2-3; TRBD1 matches 8 bases. Trimming removed 7 bases from V and 6 bases from J; junction bases left unmatched: 12. From germline, CDR1 is SNHLY and CDR2 FYNNEI. CDR3 length equals 15 residues. As DNA, the CDR3 is TGTGCCAGCAAACCGGGCAGGGGGCTGGGGGATACGCAGTATTTT. This sequence encodes CASKPGRGLGDTQYF. The whole variable domain, filled in from reference TRBV2 and TRBJ2-3, reads EPEVTQTPSHQVTQMGQEVILRCVPISNHLYFYWYRQILGQKVEFLVSFYNNEISEKSEIFDDQFSVERPDGSNFTLKIRSTKLEDSAMYFCASKPGRGLGDTQYFGPGTRLTVL.

The chain combines TRBV5-1 with TRBJ1-2; D is unresolved. Trimming took off 0 bases at V and 7 bases at J, with 10 bases between the two ends. This CDR3 is 13 amino acids long. CDR1 SGHRS and CDR2 YFSETQ come from the germline V gene. CDR3 sequence reads: CASSLESGGGYTF. In DNA, the CDR3 is TGCGCCAGCAGCTTGGAGTCGGGAGGTGGCTACACCTTC.

The chain couples TRBV30 to TRBJ1-1; D gene ambiguous. V was shortened by 3 bases and J by 11 bases, with 16 bases between the two germline ends. The CDR3 spans 12 residues. CDR1 GTSNPN and CDR2 SVGIG come from the germline V gene (reference sequence). CDR3: CAWRDPPHGAFF. The CDR3 nucleotides read TGTGCCTGGAGGGACCCCCCCCATGGGGCTTTCTTT.

This clone was observed a single time. The chain carries TRBV15 and TRBJ2-3; possibly TRBD1 or TRBD2 for D (7 bases each). The ends were cut back, 5 bases at V and 3 bases at J, with 21 bases in the middle. The CDR3 sequence is 17 residues long. Germline values: CDR1 LNHNV, CDR2 YYDKDF (reference sequence). CDR3 sequence (DNA): TGTGCCACCAGCGGGGGGGTTGGACAGGAAGGAACAGATACGCAGTATTTT. It codes for CATSGGVGQEGTDTQYF.